This T cell receptor (beta chain) was documented in a study of T cell responses to AZD1222 COVID-19 vaccine. Comment on this clone: Antigen: not known.

Overall study findings and caveats: The repertoires were collected only after the peak T cell response. Vaccine-associated CD4 TCRs spanned spike, dominant at 160-218 and 743-854.

Germline V gene sequence: CDR1 LGHDT, CDR2 YNNKEL (reference sequence). The V end was cut by 5 bases, the J end by 7 bases, with 11 bases between. CDR3 length: 12 residues. TCRdb's copy holds only in-frame clones and misses some; the assay was immunoSEQ multiplex PCR. This sample has about 110,000 clones, with approximately 88% found just once. V and J are TRBV3-1 (or the pseudogene TRBV3-2) and TRBJ1-2; D is unresolved. The sequencing here drew on peripheral blood, taken on day 0 of AZD1222 vaccination. The sequence was collected from an adult in good health. The CDR3 nucleotides read TGTGCCAGCAGCAAAAGGGAGCTTGGCTACACCTTC. Translation: CASSKRELGYTF.